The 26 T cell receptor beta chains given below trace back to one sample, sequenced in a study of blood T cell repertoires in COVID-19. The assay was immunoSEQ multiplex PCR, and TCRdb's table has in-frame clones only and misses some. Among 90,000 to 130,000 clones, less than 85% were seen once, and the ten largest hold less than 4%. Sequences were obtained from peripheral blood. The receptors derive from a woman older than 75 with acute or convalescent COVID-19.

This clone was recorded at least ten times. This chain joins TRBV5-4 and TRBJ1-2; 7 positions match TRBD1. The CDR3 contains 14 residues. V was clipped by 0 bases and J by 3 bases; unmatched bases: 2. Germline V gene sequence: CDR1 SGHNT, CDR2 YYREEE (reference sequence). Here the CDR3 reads CASSLDTGDYGYTF. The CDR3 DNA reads TGTGCCAGCAGCTTGGACACAGGGGACTATGGCTACACCTTC.

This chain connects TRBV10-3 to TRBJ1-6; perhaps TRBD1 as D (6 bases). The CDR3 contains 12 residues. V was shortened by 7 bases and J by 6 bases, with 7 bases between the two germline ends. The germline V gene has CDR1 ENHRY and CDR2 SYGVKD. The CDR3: CAIKGGNSPLHF. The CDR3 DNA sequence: TGTGCCATCAAAGGGGGTAATTCACCCCTCCACTTT.

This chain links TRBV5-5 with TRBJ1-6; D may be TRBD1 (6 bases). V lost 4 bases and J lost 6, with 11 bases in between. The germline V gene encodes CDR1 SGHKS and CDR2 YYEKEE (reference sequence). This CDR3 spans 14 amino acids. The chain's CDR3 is CASSPGQANSPLHF. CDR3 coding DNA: TGTGCCAGCAGCCCGGGACAAGCTAATTCACCCCTCCACTTT.

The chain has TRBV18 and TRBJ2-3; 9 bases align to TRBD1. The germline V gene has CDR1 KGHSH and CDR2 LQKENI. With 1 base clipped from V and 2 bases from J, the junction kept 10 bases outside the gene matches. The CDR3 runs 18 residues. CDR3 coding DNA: TGTGCCAGCTCACCACTCGGACAGGGGCTGGTGGCCACAGATACGCAGTATTTT. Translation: CASSPLGQGLVATDTQYF.

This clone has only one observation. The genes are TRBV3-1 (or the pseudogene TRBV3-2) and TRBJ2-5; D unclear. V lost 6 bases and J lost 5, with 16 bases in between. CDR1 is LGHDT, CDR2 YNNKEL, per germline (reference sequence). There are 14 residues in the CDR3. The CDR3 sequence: CASRNALVGETQYF. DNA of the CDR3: TGTGCCAGCAGAAACGCCTTAGTCGGTGAGACCCAGTACTTC.

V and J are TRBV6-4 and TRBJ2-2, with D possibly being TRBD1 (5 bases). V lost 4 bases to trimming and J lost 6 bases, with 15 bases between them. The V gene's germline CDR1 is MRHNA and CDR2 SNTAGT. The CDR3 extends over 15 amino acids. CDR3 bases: TGTGCCAGCAGTGTAAGTGACAGTTCTGCCGGGGAGCTGTTTTTT. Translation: CASSVSDSSAGELFF.

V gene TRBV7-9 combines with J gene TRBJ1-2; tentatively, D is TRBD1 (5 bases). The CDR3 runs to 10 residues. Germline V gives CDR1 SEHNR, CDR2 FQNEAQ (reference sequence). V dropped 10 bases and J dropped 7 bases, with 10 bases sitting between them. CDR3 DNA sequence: TGTGCCACAGGGCTTGGTGGCTACACCTTC. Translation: CATGLGGYTF. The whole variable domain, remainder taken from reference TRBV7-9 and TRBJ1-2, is DTGVSQNPRHKITKRGQNVTFRCDPISEHNRLYWYRQTLGQGPEFLTYFQNEAQLEKSRLLSDRFSAERPKGSFSTLEIQRTEQGDSAMYLCATGLGGYTFGSGTRLTVV.

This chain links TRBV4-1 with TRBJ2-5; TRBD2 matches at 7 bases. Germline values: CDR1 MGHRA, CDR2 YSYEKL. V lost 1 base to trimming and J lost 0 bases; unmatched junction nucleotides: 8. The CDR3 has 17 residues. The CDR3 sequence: CASSQVKSGAYQETQYF. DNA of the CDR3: TGCGCCAGCAGCCAAGTTAAAAGCGGGGCGTACCAAGAGACCCAGTACTTC.

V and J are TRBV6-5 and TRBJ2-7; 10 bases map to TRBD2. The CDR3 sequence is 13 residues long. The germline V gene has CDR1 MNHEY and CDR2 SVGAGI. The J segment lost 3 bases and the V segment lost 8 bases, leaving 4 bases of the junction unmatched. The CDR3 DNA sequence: TGTGCCAGCTCTCAGCGGGAGGGCTACGAGCAGTACTTC. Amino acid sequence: CASSQREGYEQYF.

CDR3 sequence reads: CASSPLAGVQETQYF. CDR3 nucleotides: TGTGCCAGCAGCCCACTAGCGGGGGTACAAGAGACCCAGTACTTC. This chain joins TRBV7-9 and TRBJ2-5; 11 bases are shared with TRBD2. The V gene's germline CDR1 is SEHNR and CDR2 FQNEAQ (reference sequence). V lost 5 bases to trimming and J lost 2 bases; unmatched junction nucleotides: 4. The CDR3 runs to 15 residues.

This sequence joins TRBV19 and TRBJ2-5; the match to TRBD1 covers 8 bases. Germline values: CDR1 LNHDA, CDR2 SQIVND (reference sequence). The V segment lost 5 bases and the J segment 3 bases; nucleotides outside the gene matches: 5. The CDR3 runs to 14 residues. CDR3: CASSPQGAKETQYF. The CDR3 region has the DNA TGTGCCAGTAGTCCGCAGGGGGCGAAAGAGACCCAGTACTTC.

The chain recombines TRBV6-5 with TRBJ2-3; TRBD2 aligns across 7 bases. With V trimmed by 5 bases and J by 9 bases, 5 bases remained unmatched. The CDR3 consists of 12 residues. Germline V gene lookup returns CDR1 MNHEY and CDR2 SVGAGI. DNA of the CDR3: TGTGCCAGCAGTATCACAGCGGGGACGCAGTATTTT. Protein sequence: CASSITAGTQYF.

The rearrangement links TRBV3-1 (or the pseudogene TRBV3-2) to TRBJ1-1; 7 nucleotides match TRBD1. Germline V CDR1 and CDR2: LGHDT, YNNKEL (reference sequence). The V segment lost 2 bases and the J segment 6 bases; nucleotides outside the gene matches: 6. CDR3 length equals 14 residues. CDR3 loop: CASSQRRGAAEAFF. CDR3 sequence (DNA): TGTGCCAGCAGCCAACGCAGGGGGGCGGCTGAAGCTTTCTTT.

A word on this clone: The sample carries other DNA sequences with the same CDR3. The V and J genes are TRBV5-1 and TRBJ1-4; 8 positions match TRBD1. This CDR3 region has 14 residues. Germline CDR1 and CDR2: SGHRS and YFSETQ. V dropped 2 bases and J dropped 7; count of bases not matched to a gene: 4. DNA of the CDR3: TGCGCCAGCAGCTTCGGGCAGGGGGCTGAAAAACTGTTTTTT. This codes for CASSFGQGAEKLFF.

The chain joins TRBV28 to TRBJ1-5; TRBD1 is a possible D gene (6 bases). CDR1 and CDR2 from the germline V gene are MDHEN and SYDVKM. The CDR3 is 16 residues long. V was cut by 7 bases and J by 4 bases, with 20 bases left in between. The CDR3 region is CASMRSPTGRNQPQHF. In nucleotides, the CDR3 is TGTGCCAGCATGAGATCCCCGACAGGTCGAAATCAGCCCCAGCATTTT.

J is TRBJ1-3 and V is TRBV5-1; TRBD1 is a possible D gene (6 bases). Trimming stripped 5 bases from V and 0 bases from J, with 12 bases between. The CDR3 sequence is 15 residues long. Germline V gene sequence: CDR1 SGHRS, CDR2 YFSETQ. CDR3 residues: CASSGGQYSGNTIYF. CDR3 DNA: TGCGCCAGCAGTGGGGGACAATACTCTGGAAACACCATATATTTT.

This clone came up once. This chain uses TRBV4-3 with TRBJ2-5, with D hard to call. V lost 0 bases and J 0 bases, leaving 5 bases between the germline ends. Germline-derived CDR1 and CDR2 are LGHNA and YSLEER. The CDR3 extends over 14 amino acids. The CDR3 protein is CASSQERDQETQYF. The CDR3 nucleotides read TGCGCCAGCAGCCAAGAACGGGACCAAGAGACCCAGTACTTC.

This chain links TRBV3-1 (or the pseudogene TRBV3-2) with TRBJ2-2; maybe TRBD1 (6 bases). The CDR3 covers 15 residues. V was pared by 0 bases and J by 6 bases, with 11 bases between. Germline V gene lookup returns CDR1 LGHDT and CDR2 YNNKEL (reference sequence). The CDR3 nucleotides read TGTGCCAGCAGCCAAGATACGACAGGAGCCGGGGAGCTGTTTTTT. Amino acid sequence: CASSQDTTGAGELFF.

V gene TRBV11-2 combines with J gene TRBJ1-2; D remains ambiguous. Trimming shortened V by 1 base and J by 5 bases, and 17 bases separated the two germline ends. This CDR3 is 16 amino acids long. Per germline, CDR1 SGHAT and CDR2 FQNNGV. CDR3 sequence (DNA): TGTGCCAGCAGCTTAGCGGAGGCCTCACTATTATATGGCTACACCTTC. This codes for CASSLAEASLLYGYTF.

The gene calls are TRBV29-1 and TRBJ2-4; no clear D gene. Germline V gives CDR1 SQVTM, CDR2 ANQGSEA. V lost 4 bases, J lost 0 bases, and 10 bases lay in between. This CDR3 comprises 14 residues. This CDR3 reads CSVGGQLAKNIQYF. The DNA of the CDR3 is TGCAGCGTTGGAGGCCAGCTAGCCAAAAACATTCAGTACTTC.

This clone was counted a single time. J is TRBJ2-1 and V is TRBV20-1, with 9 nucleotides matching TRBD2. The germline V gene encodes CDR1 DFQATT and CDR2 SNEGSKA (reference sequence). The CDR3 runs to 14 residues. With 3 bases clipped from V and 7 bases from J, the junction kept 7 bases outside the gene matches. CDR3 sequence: CSASLREGFNEQFF. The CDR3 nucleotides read TGCAGTGCTAGTTTGCGGGAGGGCTTTAATGAGCAGTTCTTC.

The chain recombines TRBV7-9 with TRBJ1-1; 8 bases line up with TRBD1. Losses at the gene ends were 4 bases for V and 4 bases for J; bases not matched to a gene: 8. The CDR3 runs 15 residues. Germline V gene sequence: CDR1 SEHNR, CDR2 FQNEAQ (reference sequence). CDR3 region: CASSSPGQGGTEAFF. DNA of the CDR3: TGTGCCAGCAGCTCCCCTGGACAGGGAGGCACTGAAGCTTTCTTT.

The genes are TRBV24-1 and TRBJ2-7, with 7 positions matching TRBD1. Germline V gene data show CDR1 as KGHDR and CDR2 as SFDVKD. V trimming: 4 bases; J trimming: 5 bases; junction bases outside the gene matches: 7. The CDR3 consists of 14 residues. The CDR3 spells CATSDNLRGNEQYF. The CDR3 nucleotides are TGTGCCACCAGTGACAATCTCAGGGGGAACGAGCAGTACTTC.

CDR3 bases: TGTGCCAGTACCCTACTCAGGGGGCGTAGAAAGGATAGCAATCAGCCCCAGCATTTT. This sequence encodes CASTLLRGRRKDSNQPQHF. The rearrangement joins TRBV19 to TRBJ1-5; 8 bases line up with TRBD1. CDR1 and CDR2 (germline): LNHDA, SQIVND (reference sequence). This CDR3 contains 19 residues. The trim removed 7 bases at V and 0 bases at J, leaving 17 bases unmatched.

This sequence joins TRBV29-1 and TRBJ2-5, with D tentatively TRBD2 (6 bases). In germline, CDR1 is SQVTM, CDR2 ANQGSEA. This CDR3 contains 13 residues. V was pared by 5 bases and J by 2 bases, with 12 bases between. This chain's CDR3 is CSVREFQQETQYF. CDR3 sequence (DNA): TGCAGCGTTCGGGAGTTCCAACAAGAGACCCAGTACTTC. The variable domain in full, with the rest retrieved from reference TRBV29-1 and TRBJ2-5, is SAVISQKPSRDICQRGTSLTIQCQVDSQVTMMFWYRQQPGQSLTLIATANQGSEATYESGFVIDKFPISRPNLTFSTLTVSNMSPEDSSIYLCSVREFQQETQYFGPGTRLLVL.

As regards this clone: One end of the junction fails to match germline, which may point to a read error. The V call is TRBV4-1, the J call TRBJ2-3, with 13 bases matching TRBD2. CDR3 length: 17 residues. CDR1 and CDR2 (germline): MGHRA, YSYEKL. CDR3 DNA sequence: TGCGCCCGCAGCCGACTAGCGGGAGGCAGCGGCACAGATACGCAGTATTTT. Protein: CARSRLAGGSGTDTQYF.